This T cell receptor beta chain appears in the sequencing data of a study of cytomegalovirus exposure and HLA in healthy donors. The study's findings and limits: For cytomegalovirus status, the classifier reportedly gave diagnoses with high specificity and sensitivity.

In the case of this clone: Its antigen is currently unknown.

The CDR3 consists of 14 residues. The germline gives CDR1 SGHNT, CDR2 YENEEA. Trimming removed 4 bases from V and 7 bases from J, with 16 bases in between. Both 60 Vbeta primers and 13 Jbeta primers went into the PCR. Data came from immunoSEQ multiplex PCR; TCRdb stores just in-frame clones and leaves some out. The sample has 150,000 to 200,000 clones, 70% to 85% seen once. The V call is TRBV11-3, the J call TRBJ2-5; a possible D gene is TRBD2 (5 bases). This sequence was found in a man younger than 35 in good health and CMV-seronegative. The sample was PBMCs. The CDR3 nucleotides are TGTGCCAGCAGCTCCCTAGCTACTTCCGGGACCCAGTACTTC. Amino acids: CASSSLATSGTQYF.